Below, 25 T cell receptor beta chains from the same sample are listed, as sequenced in a study of blood T cell repertoires in COVID-19. The repertoire was sequenced with immunoSEQ multiplex PCR; TCRdb's copy has only in-frame clones and lacks some. The data show some 80,000 clones, 75% to 85% seen once. The specimen was peripheral blood. The receptors stem from a woman aged 80 or over with active or convalescent COVID-19.

The chain recombines TRBV28 with TRBJ2-5; 7 nucleotides agree with TRBD2. The V and J ends lost 4 bases and 2 bases, in that order; junction bases with no gene match: 16. CDR3 length equals 18 residues. Germline CDR1 and CDR2: MDHEN and SYDVKM. The DNA for the CDR3 is TGTGCCAGCAGTTCGGGGCTATGGGCGGGAGCACTACAAGAGACCCAGTACTTC. Amino acids: CASSSGLWAGALQETQYF.

The V and J genes are TRBV5-1 and TRBJ2-7; TRBD2 agrees at 7 bases. Trimming removed 4 bases from V and 2 bases from J; junction bases left unmatched: 12. The germline gives CDR1 SGHRS, CDR2 YFSETQ. This CDR3 is built from 16 residues. The CDR3: CASSPGGSGHPYEQYF. The CDR3 DNA sequence: TGCGCCAGCAGCCCCGGGGGTAGCGGGCACCCCTACGAGCAGTACTTC.

V usage is TRBV11-3 and J usage is TRBJ2-7; D is perhaps TRBD1 (5 bases). The germline gives CDR1 SGHNT, CDR2 YENEEA. The length of the CDR3 is 15 residues. V lost 5 bases to trimming and J lost 3 bases, with 17 bases between them. CDR3 sequence: CASSLGHQLNYEQYF. The CDR3 DNA follows: TGTGCCAGCAGCCTCGGACATCAGTTAAACTACGAGCAGTACTTC.

CDR3 nucleotide sequence: TGTGCCAGCAGTTATCTAGGGAGGGGTGGTGCAGATACGCAGTATTTT. As protein: CASSYLGRGGADTQYF. The V and J genes are TRBV13 and TRBJ2-3; 7 positions agree with TRBD2. Germline V gene sequence: CDR1 PRHDT, CDR2 FYEKMQ (reference sequence). The CDR3 length is 16 residues. Unmatched junction bases numbered 13, after V lost 6 bases and J lost 4 bases.

The chain combines TRBV24-1 with TRBJ2-1, with TRBD1 identical over 7 bases. Trimming at V came to 3 bases and at J to 6 bases, leaving 7 bases not matched to a gene. The germline CDR1 and CDR2 sequences are KGHDR and SFDVKD. There are 15 residues in the CDR3. In DNA form, the CDR3 reads TGTGCCACCAGTGATCCGACAGGGTCTGGCAATGAGCAGTTCTTC. Translating it yields CATSDPTGSGNEQFF.

The chain links TRBV7-8 to TRBJ1-6; D is perhaps TRBD1 (5 bases). Trimming took off 0 bases at V and 8 bases at J, with 11 bases between the two ends. CDR3 length: 15 residues. Germline CDR1 reads SGHVS; CDR2 reads FQNEAQ. The CDR3 nucleotides are TGTGCCAGCAGCTTAGCAGAAGGGGATTATTCACCCCTCCACTTT. Translating gives CASSLAEGDYSPLHF. Full variable domain (remainder filled in from reference TRBV7-8 and TRBJ1-6): GAGVSQSPRYKVAKRGQDVALRCDPISGHVSLFWYQQALGQGPEFLTYFQNEAQLDKSGLPSDRFFAERPEGSVSTLKIQRTQQEDSAVYLCASSLAEGDYSPLHFGNGTRLTVT.

Remarks on this clone: The junction differs from germline at one of its ends, possibly a read error. J is TRBJ1-3 and V is TRBV7-9; the match to TRBD1 covers 7 bases. Germline V lookup: CDR1 SEHNR, CDR2 FQNEAQ (reference sequence). There are 17 residues in the CDR3. DNA of the CDR3: TGTGCCAGCAGCGTAGCCGGGACAGCATACTCTGGAAACACCATATATTTT. Amino acid sequence: CASSVAGTAYSGNTIYF.

This clone was picked up one time. The chain recombines TRBV6-2 or TRBV6-3 with TRBJ2-7; 9 nucleotides align to TRBD1. The CDR3 is made up of 15 amino acids. Trimming cost V 4 bases and J 2 bases; bases outside gene matches: 6. The germline CDR1 and CDR2 sequences are MNHEY and SVGEGT. The CDR3 is CASSFGTGRAYEQYF. The DNA for the CDR3 is TGTGCCAGCAGTTTCGGGACAGGGCGAGCCTACGAGCAGTACTTC.

The chain combines TRBV19 with TRBJ2-1; tentatively, D is TRBD2 (6 bases). The CDR3 is 15 residues long. Trimming removed 7 bases from V and 1 base from J, with 14 bases in between. Germline CDR1 LNHDA, CDR2 SQIVND (reference sequence). CDR3 protein: CASKLDGGSYNEQFF. DNA of the CDR3: TGTGCCAGTAAGTTAGACGGGGGTTCCTACAATGAGCAGTTCTTC.

This sequence joins TRBV10-3 and TRBJ1-1; D may be TRBD1 (5 bases). CDR3 length: 17 residues. Trimming cost V 6 bases and J 0 bases, with 20 bases left between them. CDR1 ENHRY and CDR2 SYGVKD come from the germline V gene. Here the CDR3 DNA reads TGTGCCATCAGGGGGCAAAAGGGCTCCAGTATGAACACTGAAGCTTTCTTT. It is translated as CAIRGQKGSSMNTEAFF.

The chain carries TRBV19 and TRBJ2-7; 13 bases fit TRBD2. The CDR3 runs to 13 residues. Germline loops: CDR1 LNHDA, CDR2 SQIVND (reference sequence). V lost 6 bases and J lost 7; bases outside the gene matches: 3. CDR3 coding DNA: TGTGCCAGTAGCCCGGGACTAGCGGGGGAGCAGTACTTC. Protein: CASSPGLAGEQYF.

This clone was counted once. The rearrangement joins TRBV27 to TRBJ2-1; 7 positions agree with TRBD2. From germline, CDR1 is MNHEY and CDR2 SMNVEV (reference sequence). V trimming: 6 bases; J trimming: 2 bases; junction bases outside the gene matches: 13. This CDR3 has 17 amino acids. The CDR3 DNA reads as TGTGCCAGCAGCCCCGGTGGTAGCGGGTTTACCTACAATGAGCAGTTCTTC. Its protein product is CASSPGGSGFTYNEQFF.

The V and J genes are TRBV6-5 and TRBJ2-5; 8 bases fit TRBD1. This CDR3 is built from 15 residues. CDR1 and CDR2 from the germline V gene are MNHEY and SVGAGI. V lost 5 bases, J lost 5 bases, and 10 bases stayed unmatched. The CDR3 reads CASSPRGRGGETQYF. CDR3 nucleotide sequence: TGTGCCAGCAGTCCCAGGGGGCGAGGAGGTGAGACCCAGTACTTC.

The genes are TRBV13 and TRBJ1-4, with 10 bases lining up with TRBD1. V dropped 3 bases and J dropped 7; count of bases not matched to a gene: 8. Looked up from germline, CDR1 is PRHDT and CDR2 is FYEKMQ (reference sequence). The CDR3 is 16 residues long. CDR3 nucleotides: TGTGCCAGCAGCTTGGGACAGGGGAGGATCGGTGAAAAACTGTTTTTT. Its protein product is CASSLGQGRIGEKLFF.

A single count supports this clone. The rearrangement links TRBV9 to TRBJ2-3, with 9 bases that match TRBD1. The CDR3 sequence is 15 residues long. V shed 4 bases, J shed 2 bases, and the junction held 5 bases outside the gene matches. Germline CDR1 reads SGDLS; CDR2 reads YYNGEE. The CDR3 loop is CASSKRTGVTDTQYF. The CDR3 nucleotides are TGTGCCAGCAGCAAAAGGACAGGGGTCACAGATACGCAGTATTTT.

The chain couples TRBV19 to TRBJ2-3; 9 nucleotides align to TRBD1. Germline V gene data show CDR1 as LNHDA and CDR2 as SQIVND (reference sequence). CDR3 length equals 14 residues. V lost 5 bases, J lost 7 bases, and 7 bases stayed unmatched. CDR3 coding DNA: TGTGCCAGTAGTCGGGACAGGGCAACAAATACGCAGTATTTT. It yields the protein CASSRDRATNTQYF.

The gene calls are TRBV19 and TRBJ1-1; 8 positions match TRBD1. The V gene's germline CDR1 is LNHDA and CDR2 SQIVND (reference sequence). Trimming took 11 bases from V and 0 from J; bases not matched to a gene: 8. The CDR3 spans 14 residues. CDR3 nucleotides: TGTGCCTCGACGGGGACAGGCGTGAACACTGAAGCTTTCTTT. Translated, it gives CASTGTGVNTEAFF.

The V and J genes are TRBV5-5 and TRBJ1-6, with D perhaps TRBD1 (5 bases). This CDR3 is built from 17 residues. The germline V gene has CDR1 SGHKS and CDR2 YYEKEE (reference sequence). V was shortened by 0 bases and J by 7 bases, with 17 bases between the two germline ends. CDR3 DNA sequence: TGTGCCAGCAGCTTGGCCGGGGGATTGGAGGAGAATTCACCCCTCCACTTT. Translation gives CASSLAGGLEENSPLHF.

The chain joins TRBV13 to TRBJ2-5; 7 bases map to TRBD2. The CDR3 sequence is 17 residues long. J gave up 5 bases and V 0 bases, and 12 bases lay outside the gene matches. Germline-derived CDR1 and CDR2 are PRHDT and FYEKMQ (reference sequence). This CDR3 reads CASSLGKKREGVETQYF. Written as DNA, the CDR3 is TGTGCCAGCAGCTTAGGCAAGAAGAGGGAGGGAGTGGAGACCCAGTACTTC.

This clone was seen more than once but under ten times. This chain links TRBV6-2 or TRBV6-3 with TRBJ1-5; D not resolved. Germline V gene data show CDR1 as MNHEY and CDR2 as SVGEGT. The CDR3 is 19 amino acids. Trimming left V 0 bases short and J 1 base short, with 19 bases between. In DNA, the CDR3 is TGTGCCAGCAGTTACTCAGACGCAGTTCTAAGAGGAAGCAATCAGCCCCAGCATTTT. It encodes CASSYSDAVLRGSNQPQHF.

The chain couples TRBV7-8 to TRBJ2-7; 9 bases align to TRBD2. V gave up 5 bases and J gave up 2 bases; unmatched junction bases: 13. Looked up from germline, CDR1 is SGHVS and CDR2 is FQNEAQ. This CDR3 spans 17 amino acids. CDR3 DNA sequence: TGTGCCAGCAGCATCCCCGGGGGCGGGGGGGGACCCTACGAGCAGTACTTC. It codes for CASSIPGGGGGPYEQYF. Looking up the rest from reference TRBV7-8 and TRBJ2-7 gives the full variable domain: GAGVSQSPRYKVAKRGQDVALRCDPISGHVSLFWYQQALGQGPEFLTYFQNEAQLDKSGLPSDRFFAERPEGSVSTLKIQRTQQEDSAVYLCASSIPGGGGGPYEQYFGPGTRLTVT.

The V and J genes are TRBV4-3 and TRBJ2-5, with D possibly matching TRBD2 (6 bases). V was pared by 1 base and J by 5 bases, with 11 bases between. The germline V gene has CDR1 LGHNA and CDR2 YSLEER. The CDR3 is 14 residues long. The CDR3 DNA follows: TGCGCCAGCAGCCAAGGACTAGGGCATGAGACCCAGTACTTC. Its translation: CASSQGLGHETQYF.

This clone was recorded once. J is TRBJ2-1 and V is TRBV3-1 (or the pseudogene TRBV3-2); 10 bases are a match to TRBD2. The germline V gene encodes CDR1 LGHDT and CDR2 YNNKEL (reference sequence). CDR3 length: 14 amino acids. V lost 5 bases, J lost 8 bases, and 6 bases stayed unmatched. DNA for the CDR3: TGTGCCAGCAGCGCAAGCGGGAGGGCCTATGAGCAGTTCTTC. Translating gives CASSASGRAYEQFF.

This clone showed up just once. V usage is TRBV4-1 and J usage is TRBJ2-3; possibly TRBD2 for D (5 bases). This CDR3 comprises 17 residues. The ends were cut back, 6 bases at V and 2 bases at J, with 21 bases in the middle. Germline CDR1 is MGHRA and CDR2 is YSYEKL. CDR3 sequence: CASSPLSVEAFTDTQYF. DNA for the CDR3: TGCGCCAGCAGTCCCTTATCGGTGGAGGCTTTCACAGATACGCAGTATTTT.

The chain links TRBV7-2 to TRBJ1-6; D is unresolved. The germline CDR1 and CDR2 sequences are SGHTA and FQGNSA. Between the trimmed V and J ends, which lost 1 base and 13 bases, there was a span of 14 bases. The length of the CDR3 is 14 residues. As DNA, the CDR3 is TGTGCCAGCAGCTTAGTAATGTCGGGGTCCCCCCTCCACTTT. Protein sequence: CASSLVMSGSPLHF.